Shown below are 10 T cell receptor beta chains from a single sample sequenced in a study of CD8+ T cells in alopecia areata. Extracted from the samples, RNA was reverse transcribed into cDNA to serve as the sequencing template. TCRdb keeps only in-frame clones here, not all; method: immunoSEQ multiplex PCR. The sample consists of around 65,000 clones, about 44% of them appearing once. The sequencing here drew on CD8+ T cells sorted from blood, taken at week 0. The receptors derive from a human donor with alopecia areata.

This chain joins TRBV27 and TRBJ2-1; 9 bases match TRBD1. Germline V lookup: CDR1 MNHEY, CDR2 SMNVEV (reference sequence). This CDR3 is built from 11 residues. V lost 8 bases to trimming and J lost 16 bases; unmatched junction nucleotides: 9. CDR3 sequence (DNA): TGTGCCAGCTCCGTCGGGACAGGGTACTTCTTC. Protein product: CASSVGTGYFF.

The CDR3 sequence is CASSEQTSTDTQYF. DNA of the CDR3: TGTGCCAGCAGCGAACAAACTAGCACAGATACGCAGTATTTT. The rearrangement joins TRBV9 to TRBJ2-3, with D unresolved. Germline V gene lookup returns CDR1 SGDLS and CDR2 YYNGEE. CDR3 size: 14 residues. The ends were cut back, 3 bases at V and 0 bases at J, with 8 bases in the middle.

The chain employs TRBV4-3 and TRBJ2-2, with D possibly being TRBD1 or TRBD2 (5 bases each). This CDR3 has 15 amino acids. Between the trimmed V and J ends, which lost 5 bases and 2 bases, there was a span of 12 bases. Germline loops: CDR1 LGHNA, CDR2 YSLEER. CDR3 DNA: TGCGCCAGCAGCACGGGGCAGGCAAACACCGGGGAGCTGTTTTTT. Translated: CASSTGQANTGELFF.

V gene TRBV7-3 combines with J gene TRBJ2-1, with 7 nucleotides matching TRBD2. V lost 3 bases, J lost 7 bases, and 9 bases stayed unmatched. The CDR3 is 15 amino acids. Germline values: CDR1 SGHTA, CDR2 FQGTGA. The CDR3 here is CASSLLDGRTNEQFF. DNA of the CDR3: TGTGCCAGCAGCTTGTTGGACGGGAGGACGAATGAGCAGTTCTTC.

The V call is TRBV7-9, the J call TRBJ2-7, with 12 nucleotides matching TRBD2. The CDR3 runs 14 residues. Germline V gene data show CDR1 as SEHNR and CDR2 as FQNEAQ (reference sequence). Germline trimming cut 7 bases from V and 3 bases from J; bases unmatched to any gene: 4. CDR3 sequence (DNA): TGTGCCAGCACTGGACTAGCGGGAAACTACGAGCAGTACTTC. Residues: CASTGLAGNYEQYF.

This clone was seen a few times. The genes are TRBV7-9 and TRBJ1-1; no clear D gene. Trimming took off 1 base at V and 2 bases at J, with 8 bases between the two ends. The germline V gene has CDR1 SEHNR and CDR2 FQNEAQ (reference sequence). The CDR3 has 14 residues. CDR3 DNA: TGTGCCAGCAGCTTAGTGGAAGGAAACACTGAAGCTTTCTTT. Translated: CASSLVEGNTEAFF.

The chain links TRBV25-1 to TRBJ2-7; unclear D gene. The V and J ends lost 4 bases and 2 bases respectively, with 3 bases between them. The germline V gene has CDR1 MGHDK and CDR2 SYGVNS. The CDR3 has 11 amino acids. The CDR3 DNA reads TGTGCCAGCAGTGTGGCCTACGAGCAGTACTTC. Translation: CASSVAYEQYF.

The chain couples TRBV29-1 to TRBJ2-1; TRBD2 aligns across 12 bases. J gave up 3 bases and V 5 bases, and 8 bases lay outside the gene matches. The CDR3 is 16 amino acids. CDR1 and CDR2 from the germline V gene are SQVTM and ANQGSEA. The CDR3 is CSVTRLAGDRYNEQFF. DNA of the CDR3: TGCAGCGTTACCCGACTAGCGGGAGACCGCTACAATGAGCAGTTCTTC.

V is TRBV7-6 and J is TRBJ1-4; a possible D gene is TRBD1 (5 bases). This CDR3 comprises 15 residues. V was shortened by 5 bases and J by 4 bases, with 14 bases between the two germline ends. Germline V CDR1 and CDR2: SGHVS, FNYEAQ. CDR3 protein: CASSTGTEFNEKLFF. The CDR3 nucleotides are TGTGCCAGCAGCACGGGGACGGAATTTAATGAAAAACTGTTTTTT.

V gene TRBV30 combines with J gene TRBJ2-3, with a possible D match to TRBD2 (6 bases). Germline lookup yields CDR1 GTSNPN and CDR2 SVGIG (reference sequence). V lost 4 bases to trimming and J lost 2 bases, with 13 bases between them. This CDR3 region has 14 residues. Here the CDR3 reads CAWMGGEHTDTQYF. The CDR3, as DNA: TGTGCCTGGATGGGGGGAGAGCACACAGATACGCAGTATTTT. Full variable domain (missing parts from reference TRBV30 and TRBJ2-3): SQTIHQWPATLVQPVGSPLSLECTVEGTSNPNLYWYRQAAGRGLQLLFYSVGIGQISSEVPQNLSASRPQDRQFILSSKKLLLSDSGFYLCAWMGGEHTDTQYFGPGTRLTVL.